A selection of T cell receptor beta chains follows, all from one sample in a study of T cells in localized non-small cell lung cancer. Libraries were prepared by immunoSEQ multiplex PCR; TCRdb keeps only in-frame clonotypes and omits some of them. This table has about 36,000 clones, around 90% appearing once. The starting material was peripheral blood, obtained before any cancer treatment. These receptors originate from a woman aged 40 to 75 with stage I lung adenocarcinoma. The CDR3 runs from the conserved cysteine through the conserved F or W. The D gene is left open where the match is weak. The size of a clone is reported for some rows only, either as once, few or many, or as a class for expanded clones.

d_call	clone_size	cdr3_length	v_call	j_call	cdr3_aa	cdr3_nt
NA	NA	18	TRBV29-1	TRBJ2-1	CSVLRPPLQALSYNEQFF	TGCAGCGTCCTGAGACCCCCTTTACAGGCTCTCTCCTACAATGAGCAGTTCTTC
NA	few	14	TRBV19	TRBJ1-2	CASKSAGKTQGYTF	TGTGCCAGTAAATCGGCGGGTAAGACTCAGGGCTACACCTTC
NA	NA	12	TRBV2	TRBJ1-3	CASKREGDTIYF	TGTGCCAGCAAGCGAGAGGGAGACACCATATATTTT
NA	NA	14	TRBV6-5	TRBJ1-1	CASRTARGGSEAFF	TGTGCCAGCAGAACGGCAAGGGGTGGCTCTGAAGCTTTCTTT
NA	NA	14	TRBV5-8	TRBJ1-1	CASSLRRMNTEAFF	TGTGCCAGCAGCTTGAGGAGAATGAACACTGAAGCTTTCTTT
TRBD1	NA	15	TRBV28	TRBJ1-4	CASSPTDRVGEKLFF	TGTGCCAGCAGTCCTACGGACAGGGTTGGAGAAAAACTGTTTTTT
NA	NA	13	TRBV30	TRBJ1-1	CAWSSQGFTEAFF	TGTGCCTGGAGTTCACAGGGCTTCACTGAAGCTTTCTTT
TRBD1	NA	14	TRBV10-2	TRBJ1-1	CASSEHRGDTEAFF	TGCGCCAGCAGTGAGCACAGGGGTGACACTGAAGCTTTCTTT
NA	NA	13	TRBV6-1	TRBJ1-4	CASSEDRGEKLFF	TGTGCCAGCAGTGAAGACCGAGGGGAAAAACTGTTTTTT
NA	once	18	TRBV19	TRBJ1-2	CASTTLRRGPTRAYGYTF	TGTGCCAGTACCACTTTAAGGCGGGGCCCGACCCGTGCCTATGGCTACACCTTC
TRBD2	NA	17	TRBV27	TRBJ2-3	CASSLALAGGPGDTQYF	TGTGCCAGCAGTTTAGCTCTAGCGGGGGGGCCCGGAGATACGCAGTATTTT
TRBD1	NA	16	TRBV5-4	TRBJ1-2	CASSKQQVDRGYGYTF	TGTGCCAGCAGCAAACAGCAGGTGGACAGGGGCTATGGCTACACCTTC
NA	NA	14	TRBV4-2	TRBJ2-7	CASSQGLVGYEQYF	TGTGCCAGCAGCCAAGGGTTGGTAGGCTACGAGCAGTACTTC
NA	once	14	TRBV6-1	TRBJ1-5	CASSDMLGNQPQHF	TGTGCCAGCAGTGACATGCTGGGAAATCAGCCCCAGCATTTT
NA	few	14	TRBV6-6	TRBJ1-3	CASSYETSGNTIYF	TGTGCCAGCAGTTACGAGACATCCGGAAACACCATATATTTT
NA	NA	18	TRBV2	TRBJ1-4	CASSDPPIYNRPNEKLFF	TGTGCCAGCAGTGACCCCCCCATATATAATCGGCCTAATGAAAAACTGTTTTTT